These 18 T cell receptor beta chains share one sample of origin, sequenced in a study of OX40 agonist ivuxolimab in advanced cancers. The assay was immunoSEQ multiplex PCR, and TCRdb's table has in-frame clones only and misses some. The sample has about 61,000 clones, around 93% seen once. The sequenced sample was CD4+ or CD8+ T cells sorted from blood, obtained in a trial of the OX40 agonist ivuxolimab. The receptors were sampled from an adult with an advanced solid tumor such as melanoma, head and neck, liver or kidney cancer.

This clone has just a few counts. CDR3 bases: TGCGCCAGCAGCCAGTCTAGCGGGAGGAAGGATGAGCAGTTCTTC. Translated, it gives CASSQSSGRKDEQFF. V usage is TRBV4-3 and J usage is TRBJ2-1; 11 bases line up with TRBD2. Per germline, CDR1 LGHNA and CDR2 YSLEER. The CDR3 loop spans 15 amino acids. After removal of 3 bases from V and 8 bases from J, the junction contained 6 bases not matched to a gene.

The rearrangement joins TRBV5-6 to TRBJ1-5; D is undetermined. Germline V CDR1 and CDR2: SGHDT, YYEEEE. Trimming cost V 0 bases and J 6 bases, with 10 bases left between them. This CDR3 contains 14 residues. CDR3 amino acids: CASSLGLFGQPQHF. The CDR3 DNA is TGTGCCAGCAGCTTGGGTCTTTTTGGTCAGCCCCAGCATTTT.

The CDR3 loop is CASSVAGGGTIYF. For the CDR3, the DNA is TGTGCCAGCAGCGTAGCGGGGGGGGGCACCATATATTTT. The chain recombines TRBV9 with TRBJ1-3; perhaps TRBD1 as D (5 bases). The length of the CDR3 is 13 residues. Between the trimmed V and J ends, which lost 0 bases and 9 bases, there was a span of 10 bases. The germline CDR1 and CDR2 sequences are SGDLS and YYNGEE.

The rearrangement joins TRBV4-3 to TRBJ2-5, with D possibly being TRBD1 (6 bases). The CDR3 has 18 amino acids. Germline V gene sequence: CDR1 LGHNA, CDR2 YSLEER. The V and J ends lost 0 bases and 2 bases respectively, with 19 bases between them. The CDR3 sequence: CASSQDREAEGVQETQYF. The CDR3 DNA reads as TGCGCCAGCAGCCAAGATAGGGAAGCCGAGGGGGTACAAGAGACCCAGTACTTC.

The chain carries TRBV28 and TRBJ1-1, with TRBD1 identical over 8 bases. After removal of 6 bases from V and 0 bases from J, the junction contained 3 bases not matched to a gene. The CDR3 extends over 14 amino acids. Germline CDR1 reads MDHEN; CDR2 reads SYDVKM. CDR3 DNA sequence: TGTGCCAGCAGACGGGACAGGATGAACACTGAAGCTTTCTTT. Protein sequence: CASRRDRMNTEAFF.

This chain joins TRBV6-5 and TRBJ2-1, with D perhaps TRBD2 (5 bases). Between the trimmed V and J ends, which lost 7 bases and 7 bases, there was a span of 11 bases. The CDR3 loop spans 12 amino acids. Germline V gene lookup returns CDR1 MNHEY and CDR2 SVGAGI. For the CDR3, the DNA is TGTGCCAGCATAGCACGGGATAATGAGCAGTTCTTC. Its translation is CASIARDNEQFF.

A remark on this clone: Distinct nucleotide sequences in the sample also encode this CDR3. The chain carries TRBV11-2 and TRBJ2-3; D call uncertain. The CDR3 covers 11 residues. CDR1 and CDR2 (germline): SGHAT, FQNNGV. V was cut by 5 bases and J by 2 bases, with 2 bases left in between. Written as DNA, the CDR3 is TGTGCCAGCAGCCTCACAGATACGCAGTATTTT. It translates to CASSLTDTQYF.

The CDR3 spells CASSYGTGDQPQHF. The CDR3 bases are TGTGCCAGCAGTTATGGGACAGGGGACCAGCCCCAGCATTTT. The genes are TRBV6-6 and TRBJ1-5; 10 nucleotides align to TRBD1. The V gene's germline CDR1 is MNHNY and CDR2 SVGAGI (reference sequence). This CDR3 has 14 amino acids. The V segment lost 3 bases and the J segment 7 bases; nucleotides outside the gene matches: 3.

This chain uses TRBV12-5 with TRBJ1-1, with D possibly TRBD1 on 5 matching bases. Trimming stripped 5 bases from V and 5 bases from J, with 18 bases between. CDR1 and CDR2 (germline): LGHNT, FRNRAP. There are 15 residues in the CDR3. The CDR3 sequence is CASGPPHGGWTEAFF. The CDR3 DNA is TGTGCTAGTGGTCCCCCTCACGGGGGATGGACTGAAGCTTTCTTT.

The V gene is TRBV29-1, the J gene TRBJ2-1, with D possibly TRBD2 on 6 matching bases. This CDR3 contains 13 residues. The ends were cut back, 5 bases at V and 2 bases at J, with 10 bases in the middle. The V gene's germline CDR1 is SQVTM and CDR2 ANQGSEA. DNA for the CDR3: TGCAGCGTTACGCGGGAAGCCTACAATGAGCAGTTCTTC. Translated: CSVTREAYNEQFF.

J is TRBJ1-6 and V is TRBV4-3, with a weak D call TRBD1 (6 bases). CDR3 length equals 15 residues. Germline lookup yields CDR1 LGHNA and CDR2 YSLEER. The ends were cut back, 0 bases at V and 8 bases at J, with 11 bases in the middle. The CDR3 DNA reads TGCGCCAGCAGCCAAGATTCGGGGGGCTATTCACCCCTCCACTTT. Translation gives CASSQDSGGYSPLHF.

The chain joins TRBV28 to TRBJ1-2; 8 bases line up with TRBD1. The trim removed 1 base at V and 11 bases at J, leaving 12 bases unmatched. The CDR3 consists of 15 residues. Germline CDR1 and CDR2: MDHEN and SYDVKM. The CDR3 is CASSLLGDRGDHYTF. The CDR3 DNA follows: TGTGCCAGCAGTTTATTAGGTGACAGGGGCGACCATTACACCTTC.

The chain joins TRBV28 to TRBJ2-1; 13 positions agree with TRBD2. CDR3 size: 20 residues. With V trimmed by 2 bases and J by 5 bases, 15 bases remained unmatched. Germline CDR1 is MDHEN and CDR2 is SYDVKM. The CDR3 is CASSLEASYVGLAGNNEQFF. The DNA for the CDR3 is TGTGCCAGCAGTTTAGAGGCCTCGTACGTGGGACTAGCGGGGAACAATGAGCAGTTCTTC. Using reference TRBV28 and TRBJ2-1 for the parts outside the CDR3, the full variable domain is DVKVTQSSRYLVKRTGEKVFLECVQDMDHENMFWYRQDPGLGLRLIYFSYDVKMKEKGDIPEGYSVSREKKERFSLILESASTNQTSMYLCASSLEASYVGLAGNNEQFFGPGTRLTVL.

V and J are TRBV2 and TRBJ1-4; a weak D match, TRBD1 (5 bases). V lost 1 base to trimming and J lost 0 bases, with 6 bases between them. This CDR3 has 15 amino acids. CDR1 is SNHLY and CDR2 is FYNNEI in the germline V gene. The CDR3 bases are TGTGCCAGCAGTGAAGTGGGGGCAACTAATGAAAAACTGTTTTTT. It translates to CASSEVGATNEKLFF. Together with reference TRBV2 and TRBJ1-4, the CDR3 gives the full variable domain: EPEVTQTPSHQVTQMGQEVILRCVPISNHLYFYWYRQILGQKVEFLVSFYNNEISEKSEIFDDQFSVERPDGSNFTLKIRSTKLEDSAMYFCASSEVGATNEKLFFGSGTQLSVL.

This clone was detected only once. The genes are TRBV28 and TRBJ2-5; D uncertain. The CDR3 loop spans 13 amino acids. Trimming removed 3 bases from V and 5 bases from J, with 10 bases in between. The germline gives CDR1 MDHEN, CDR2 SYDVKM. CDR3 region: CASSFSEEETQYF. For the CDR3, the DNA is TGTGCCAGCAGTTTTTCCGAGGAGGAGACCCAGTACTTC.

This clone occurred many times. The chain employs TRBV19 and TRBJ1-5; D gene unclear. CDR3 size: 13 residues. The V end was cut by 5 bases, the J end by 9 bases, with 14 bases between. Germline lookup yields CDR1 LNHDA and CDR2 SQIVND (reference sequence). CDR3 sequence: CASSLRFRGPQHF. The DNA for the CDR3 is TGTGCCAGTAGTCTACGGTTCAGAGGGCCCCAGCATTTT.

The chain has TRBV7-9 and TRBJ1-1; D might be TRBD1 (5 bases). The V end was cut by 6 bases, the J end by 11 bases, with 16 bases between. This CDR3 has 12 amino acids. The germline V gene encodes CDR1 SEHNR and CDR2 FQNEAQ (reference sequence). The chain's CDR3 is CASSFGREGAFF. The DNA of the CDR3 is TGTGCCAGCAGTTTTGGGAGGGAGGGGGCTTTCTTT.

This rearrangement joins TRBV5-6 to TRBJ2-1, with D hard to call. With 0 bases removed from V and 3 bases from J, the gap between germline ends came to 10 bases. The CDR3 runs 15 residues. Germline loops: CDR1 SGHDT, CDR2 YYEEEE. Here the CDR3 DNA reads TGTGCCAGCAGCTTGGCGACGTACAGCTACAATGAGCAGTTCTTC. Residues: CASSLATYSYNEQFF.